This T cell receptor (beta chain) was obtained from a study of blood T cell repertoires in COVID-19. Under the authors' procedure: Nucleated cell number was recorded as an estimate derived from reference gene primer amplification. TCRdb's copy holds only in-frame clones and misses some; the assay was immunoSEQ multiplex PCR. V and J calls plus clone size are reproduced from that table; the DNA served to infer D and trimming. The table shows just over 300,000 clones, with roughly 87% occurring only once. The germline V gene encodes CDR1 MDHEN and CDR2 SYDVKM. CDR3 length: 15 residues. The trim removed 4 bases at V and 0 bases at J, leaving 5 bases unmatched.

The chain is built from TRBV28 and TRBJ1-1; TRBD1 aligns across 7 bases. The source of this sequence is a woman between 18 and 29 years old who had recovered from COVID-19. The sample consisted of PBMCs or T cells enriched from blood (not recorded which). The DNA of the CDR3 is TGTGCCAGCAGTTCCTTGGGACAGCTGAACACTGAAGCTTTCTTT. It encodes CASSSLGQLNTEAFF.